This T cell receptor (beta chain) was captured in a study of blood T cell repertoires in COVID-19 (dated by TCRdb to the early 2020s). Context from the whole study: The collaborator samples originated in the United States, Italy and Spain and spanned the acute and convalescent phases of COVID-19. The prospective study material was composed of cDNA or gDNA derived from T cells, B-cell-depleted T cells, or PBMCs. The dataset comprised deeply sampled blood TCRbeta repertoires from subjects exposed to, actively infected with, or recovered from COVID-19. The repertoires were made available in a free public database intended to serve as a resource for research on the immune response to SARS-CoV-2. The samples were drawn from the first 160 participants of the ongoing ImmuneRACE study and from some 1,300 subjects provided by 6 global collaborators. A de-identified subject ID, COVID-19 status, age in years and sex were almost always included in the sample metadata. HLA class I and class II types, where available, came from metadata supplied by the sample provider rather than from assay-based typing. Broader findings and caveats from the paper: The quantity of clinical and demographic metadata differed by source and by participant and was supplied without curation.

CDR1 is given as MDHEN and CDR2 as SYDVKM, both from the germline V gene. V lost 5 bases and J lost 9 bases, and the count of bases not matched to a germline gene is 12. The CDR3 covers 14 residues, taking in both the cysteine and the phenylalanine. This entry keeps only the CDR3 DNA: 42 bases, framed from base 1. Each collaborating institution followed its own protocols to collect whole blood in K2EDTA tubes. For TCRbeta analysis, collaborators shipped samples in one of three forms: frozen whole blood, isolated PBMCs, or DNA extracted from either of those sample types. The immunoSEQ Assay, a bias-controlled multiplex PCR, was used to amplify TCRbeta CDR3 regions from genomic DNA. The paper's processing steps were these. The number of nucleated cells in each sample was estimated from the amplification of reference gene primers within the assay. Sequence reads were collapsed and filtered to measure the absolute abundance of every unique TCRbeta CDR3 rearrangement. For each sample, productive Simpson clonality was calculated as the square root of Simpson's diversity index over productive rearrangements. The table was pulled from immuneACCESS by TCRdb, which kept in-frame rearrangements only. Such tables lose some clones; where checked, under half of the loss comes from unresolved V genes, and the rest has no known cause. Clonal size and the V and J genes are those of that table, whereas D and trimming came from the DNA. This sample lists just under 45,000 clones; around 90% were detected once. The ten biggest clones cover around 25% of the sample.

A note on this clone: Its antigen has not been determined. Per-base qualities were not stored, and no clone one base away is much larger.

The sequence links TRBV28 to TRBJ1-1; 7 bases in the middle match TRBD1. This receptor was identified in a woman of 80 years or more in a cohort sampled during active or convalescent COVID-19. Sequencing was carried out using peripheral blood. The CDR3 region: CASSKDRAPIKAFF. The DNA is TGTGCCAGCAGTAAAGACAGGGCGCCGATTAAAGCTTTCTTT. This CDR3, with the reference TRBV28 and TRBJ1-1 proteins standing in past its ends, gives the full variable domain DVKVTQSSRYLVKRTGEKVFLECVQDMDHENMFWYRQDPGLGLRLIYFSYDVKMKEKGDIPEGYSVSREKKERFSLILESASTNQTSMYLCASSKDRAPIKAFFGQGTRLTVV.